The present entry profiles one T cell receptor (beta chain) with its context. The antigen remains unidentified. The CDR3 sequence is 16 residues long. Germline values: CDR1 SGHRS, CDR2 YFSETQ. Germline trimming cut 4 bases from V and 5 bases from J; bases unmatched to any gene: 12. With 60 Vbeta and 13 Jbeta primers, the PCR was carried out. The protocol was immunoSEQ multiplex PCR, while the TCRdb copy is restricted to in-frame clones and leaves out a portion. Among approximately 160,000 clones listed, more than 70% were seen once. These data come from a study of cytomegalovirus exposure and HLA in healthy donors. Study-wide findings and caveats: Some highly shared sequence variants likely arose as a pipeline artifact.

The chain has TRBV5-1 and TRBJ1-1, with 9 bases identical to TRBD1. The sequence was obtained from a male donor in good health and CMV-seronegative. Sequencing was done on a sample of PBMCs. DNA of the CDR3: TGCGCCAGCAGCGATCGGACAGGGGCCGTCGGAACTGAAGCTTTCTTT. It yields the protein CASSDRTGAVGTEAFF.